This T cell receptor (beta chain) is drawn from a study of post-analysis software for immune sequencing data. Whole-study results and caveats: Samples made in the same batch grouped tightly together by F measure. When patients were compared with controls, about five TRBV segments were more frequent, TRBV5-6, TRBV5-1 and TRBV20-1 among them.

Presence of unique molecular identifiers characterized the TCR beta cDNA libraries. MiXCR, applied by TCRdb to the PCR reads, yields one record per CDR3 protein. This sample has about 260,000 distinct CDR3 sequences, with 30% to 45% found just once. CDR1 and CDR2 (germline): SQVTM, ANQGSEA. This CDR3 contains 13 residues. Germline trimming cut 4 bases from V and 6 bases from J; bases unmatched to any gene: 8. This clonotype was seen many times. The target antigen is unknown. The genes are TRBV29-1 and TRBJ1-1, with TRBD1 identical over 7 bases. Source material: blood. The clonotype comes from a girl aged 5 to 17 with multiple sclerosis. The CDR3 region has the DNA TGCAGCGTTGGGGGACAGAACCATCCTGAAGCTTTCTTT. It encodes CSVGGQNHPEAFF.